The text below deals with one T cell receptor beta chain. What it binds is unknown. Sample-barcoded 5' priming and a J-beta primer mix drove a second PCR of 7 to 11 cycles. In TCRdb, the 5' RACE reads were re-called with MiXCR into one record per CDR3 protein. The table shows 1.5 million to 2 million distinct CDR3 sequences, with 49% occurring only once. The data were taken from a study of blood T cells in healthy people across ages. Study-wide background: Capture by template switching was about one barcoded beta molecule per two T cells. Study results and limitations: Unsorted PBMCs ruled out conclusive naive versus antigen-experienced comparison.

CDR3 size: 15 residues. V lost 6 bases and J 9 bases, leaving 22 bases between the germline ends. The germline CDR1 and CDR2 sequences are SGHRS and YFSETQ. PBMCs numbering at least 7 million were isolated per sample. Extractions gave at least 5 micrograms of total RNA per sample. This clonotype originated in a woman aged 40 to 49 in good health. The chain is built from TRBV5-1 and TRBJ2-4; D call uncertain. The sequencing sample was made of blood. The chain's CDR3 is CASTPTAGWVGIQYF. The CDR3 DNA reads TGCGCCAGCACCCCTACGGCCGGGTGGGTAGGCATTCAGTACTTC.